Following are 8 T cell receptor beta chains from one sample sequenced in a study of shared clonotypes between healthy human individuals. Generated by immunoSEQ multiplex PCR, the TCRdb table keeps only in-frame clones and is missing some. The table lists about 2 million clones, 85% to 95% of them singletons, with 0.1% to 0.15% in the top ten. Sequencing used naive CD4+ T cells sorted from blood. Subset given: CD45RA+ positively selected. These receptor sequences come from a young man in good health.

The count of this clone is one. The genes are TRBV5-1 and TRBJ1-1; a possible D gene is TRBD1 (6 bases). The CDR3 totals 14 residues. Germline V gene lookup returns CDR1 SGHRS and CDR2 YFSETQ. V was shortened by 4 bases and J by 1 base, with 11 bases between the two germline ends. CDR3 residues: CASSIQGTNTEAFF. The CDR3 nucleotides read TGCGCCAGCAGCATACAGGGTACGAACACTGAAGCTTTCTTT.

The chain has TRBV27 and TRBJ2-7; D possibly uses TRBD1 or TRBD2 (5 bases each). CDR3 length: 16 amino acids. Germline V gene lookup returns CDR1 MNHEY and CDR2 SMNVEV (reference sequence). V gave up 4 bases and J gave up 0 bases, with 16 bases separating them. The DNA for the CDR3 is TGTGCCAGCAGTTCGTACCGGGGCGGTCGCTCCTACGAGCAGTACTTC. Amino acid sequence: CASSSYRGGRSYEQYF.

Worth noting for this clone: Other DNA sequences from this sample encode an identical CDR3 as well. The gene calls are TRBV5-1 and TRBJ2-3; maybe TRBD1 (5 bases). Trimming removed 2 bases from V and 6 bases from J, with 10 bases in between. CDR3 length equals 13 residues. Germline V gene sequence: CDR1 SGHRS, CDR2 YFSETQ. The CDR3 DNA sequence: TGCGCCAGCAGCTTAGGGTCAGGGGATACGCAGTATTTT. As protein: CASSLGSGDTQYF.

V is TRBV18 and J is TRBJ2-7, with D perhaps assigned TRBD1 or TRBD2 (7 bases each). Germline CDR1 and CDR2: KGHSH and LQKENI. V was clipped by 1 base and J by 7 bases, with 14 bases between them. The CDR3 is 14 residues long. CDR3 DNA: TGTGCCAGCTCACCACTGTCAGGGGGGGTAGAGCAGTACTTC. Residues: CASSPLSGGVEQYF.

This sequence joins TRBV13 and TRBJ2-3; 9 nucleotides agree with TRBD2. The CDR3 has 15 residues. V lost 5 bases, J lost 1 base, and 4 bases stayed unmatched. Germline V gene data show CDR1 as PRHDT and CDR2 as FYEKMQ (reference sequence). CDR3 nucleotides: TGTGCCAGCAGCCCCCGGACTAGCGGCACAGATACGCAGTATTTT. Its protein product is CASSPRTSGTDTQYF.

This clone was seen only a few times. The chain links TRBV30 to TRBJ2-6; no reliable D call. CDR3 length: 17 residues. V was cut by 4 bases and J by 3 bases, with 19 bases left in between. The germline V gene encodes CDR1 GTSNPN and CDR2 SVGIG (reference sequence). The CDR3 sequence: CAWNKPGVLGGANVLTF. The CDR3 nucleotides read TGTGCCTGGAATAAGCCTGGAGTTCTTGGTGGGGCCAACGTCCTGACTTTC.

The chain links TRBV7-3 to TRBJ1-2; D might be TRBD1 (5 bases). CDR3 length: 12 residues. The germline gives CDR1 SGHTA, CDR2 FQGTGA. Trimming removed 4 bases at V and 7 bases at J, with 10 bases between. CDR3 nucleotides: TGTGCCAGCAGCTCTAATGGGGGTGGCTACACCTTC. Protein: CASSSNGGGYTF.

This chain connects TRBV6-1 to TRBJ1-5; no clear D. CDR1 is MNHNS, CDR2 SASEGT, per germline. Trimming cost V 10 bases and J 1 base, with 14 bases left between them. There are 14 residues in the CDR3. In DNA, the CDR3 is TGTGCCACCACACGCGGCGGGAGCAATCAGCCCCAGCATTTT. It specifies CATTRGGSNQPQHF.